These 15 T cell receptor beta chains came from one sample sequenced in a study of OX40 agonist ivuxolimab in advanced cancers. Data came from immunoSEQ multiplex PCR; TCRdb stores just in-frame clones and leaves some out. The sample has approximately 8,200 clones; about 90% are singletons. The sequenced sample was CD4+ or CD8+ T cells sorted from blood, obtained in a trial of the OX40 agonist ivuxolimab. Receptors originate from an adult with an advanced solid tumor such as melanoma, head and neck, liver or kidney cancer.

The chain joins TRBV5-1 to TRBJ1-1, with TRBD1 matching 9 bases. Germline V gene sequence: CDR1 SGHRS, CDR2 YFSETQ. V lost 0 bases and J lost 0; bases outside the gene matches: 9. The CDR3 totals 18 residues. The CDR3 sequence: CASSLAGTGQLVNTEAFF. The CDR3 nucleotides read TGCGCCAGCAGCTTGGCAGGGACAGGGCAGTTGGTGAACACTGAAGCTTTCTTT.

The rearrangement links TRBV6-5 to TRBJ1-3, with TRBD1 matching over 7 bases. CDR3 length equals 15 residues. The V gene end was trimmed by 5 bases and the J gene end by 4 bases; junction bases not matched to a gene: 8. Per germline, CDR1 MNHEY and CDR2 SVGAGI. The CDR3 sequence: CASSNTGTVGNTIYF. DNA of the CDR3: TGTGCCAGCAGTAATACCGGGACAGTAGGAAACACCATATATTTT.

V and J are TRBV29-1 and TRBJ2-5; D is perhaps TRBD2 (6 bases). Germline CDR1 reads SQVTM; CDR2 reads ANQGSEA. Trimming took 7 bases from V and 5 from J, leaving 8 bases between them. CDR3 length: 10 residues. DNA of the CDR3: TGCAGCGGGGAGGCGGAGACCCAGTACTTC. This gives the protein CSGEAETQYF.

V is TRBV29-1 and J is TRBJ2-3; 7 positions agree with TRBD1. CDR1 and CDR2 (germline): SQVTM, ANQGSEA. The CDR3 extends over 14 amino acids. V trimming: 2 bases; J trimming: 5 bases; junction bases outside the gene matches: 7. The CDR3: CSVESRGRIDTQYF. The CDR3 nucleotides are TGCAGCGTTGAATCGAGGGGGCGCATAGATACGCAGTATTTT.

This chain uses TRBV6-1 with TRBJ2-7, with TRBD1 identical over 8 bases. Trimming removed 10 bases from V and 2 bases from J; junction bases left unmatched: 10. Germline CDR1 and CDR2: MNHNS and SASEGT. There are 14 residues in the CDR3. In nucleotides, the CDR3 is TGTGCCATCGGGACACAGGGGGGCCCCTACGAGCAGTACTTC. It is translated as CAIGTQGGPYEQYF.

The V gene is TRBV5-4, the J gene TRBJ1-2, with D maybe TRBD1 (5 bases). Between the trimmed V and J ends, which lost 3 bases and 7 bases, there was a span of 22 bases. The CDR3 loop spans 16 amino acids. The germline CDR1 and CDR2 sequences are SGHNT and YYREEE (reference sequence). CDR3 sequence: CASSSLGRLRSGGYTF. In DNA, the CDR3 is TGTGCCAGCAGCTCGTTGGGACGCCTCCGTTCCGGTGGCTACACCTTC.

The chain joins TRBV4-1 to TRBJ2-3, with D possibly being TRBD1 (5 bases). This CDR3 has 17 residues. V was trimmed by 0 bases and J by 2 bases, leaving 15 bases between them. The germline V gene encodes CDR1 MGHRA and CDR2 YSYEKL. Here the CDR3 reads CASSQEGWVGDTDTQYF. CDR3 bases: TGCGCCAGCAGCCAAGAGGGCTGGGTAGGGGACACAGATACGCAGTATTTT.

The CDR3 DNA follows: TGTGCCAGCAGTTTGGGACAGGGGGCAACAGATACGCAGTATTTT. It specifies CASSLGQGATDTQYF. The rearrangement links TRBV6-5 to TRBJ2-3, with 12 bases that match TRBD1. V dropped 4 bases and J dropped 3; count of bases not matched to a gene: 2. The V gene's germline CDR1 is MNHEY and CDR2 SVGAGI. CDR3 length equals 15 residues.

This clone was seen only a few times. The chain is built from TRBV4-1 and TRBJ2-2, with D unclear. Looked up from germline, CDR1 is MGHRA and CDR2 is YSYEKL. The V and J ends lost 4 bases and 6 bases respectively, with 6 bases between them. The CDR3 is 12 amino acids. The CDR3 nucleotides read TGCGCCAGCAGCCCCTTACCCGGGGAGCTGTTTTTT. The encoded protein is CASSPLPGELFF.

This clone was observed a single time. The chain links TRBV4-2 to TRBJ1-2, with D possibly matching TRBD1 (6 bases). The CDR3 contains 15 residues. CDR1 and CDR2 (germline): LGHNA, YNFKEQ. V shed 0 bases and J shed 5 bases, with 13 bases lying between them. CDR3 DNA: TGTGCCAGCAGCCAAGATCGGACAGTCGGGTATGGCTACACCTTC. Encoded protein: CASSQDRTVGYGYTF.

The chain recombines TRBV9 with TRBJ2-5; no definite D call. Near its end, the DNA agrees better with TRBJ2-7, so the J call may be wrong. The germline V gene has CDR1 SGDLS and CDR2 YYNGEE. The CDR3 runs 13 residues. CDR3 region: CASSVEPSYEQYF. The CDR3 DNA follows: TGTGCCAGCAGCGTGGAACCGTCCTACGAGCAGTACTTC.

V usage is TRBV5-1 and J usage is TRBJ2-7, with 13 bases fitting TRBD2. The germline V gene encodes CDR1 SGHRS and CDR2 YFSETQ. The CDR3 runs to 14 residues. The V segment lost 5 bases and the J segment 4 bases; nucleotides outside the gene matches: 3. The CDR3 region is CASRTGLAGYEQYF. CDR3 coding DNA: TGCGCCAGCAGAACGGGACTAGCGGGATACGAGCAGTACTTC.

This rearrangement joins TRBV9 to TRBJ2-7, with 7 nucleotides matching TRBD2. Germline V lookup: CDR1 SGDLS, CDR2 YYNGEE. The CDR3 extends over 15 amino acids. The ends lost 1 base at V and 0 bases at J; junction bases unmatched: 4. CDR3 bases: TGTGCCAGCAGCGTATCTAGCGGTCTCTCCTACGAGCAGTACTTC. This codes for CASSVSSGLSYEQYF. Together with reference TRBV9 and TRBJ2-7, the CDR3 gives the full variable domain: DSGVTQTPKHLITATGQRVTLRCSPRSGDLSVYWYQQSLDQGLQFLIQYYNGEERAKGNILERFSAQQFPDLHSELNLSSLELGDSALYFCASSVSSGLSYEQYFGPGTRLTVT.

The chain carries TRBV4-1 and TRBJ2-1, with a possible D match to TRBD2 (7 bases). V lost 3 bases to trimming and J lost 5 bases, with 14 bases between them. The V gene's germline CDR1 is MGHRA and CDR2 YSYEKL. There are 15 residues in the CDR3. CDR3 sequence reads: CASSHWGGGNNEQFF. In DNA form, the CDR3 reads TGCGCCAGCAGCCATTGGGGCGGGGGCAACAATGAGCAGTTCTTC.

This clone appeared a few times. The gene calls are TRBV4-1 and TRBJ2-7; D may be TRBD2 (6 bases). This CDR3 spans 15 amino acids. Trimming took off 2 bases at V and 2 bases at J, with 13 bases between the two ends. The germline V gene encodes CDR1 MGHRA and CDR2 YSYEKL. CDR3 nucleotide sequence: TGCGCCAGCAGCCAATCCCGGGAGACGACCTACGAGCAGTACTTC. It is translated as CASSQSRETTYEQYF.